Following are 5 T cell receptor beta chains from one sample sequenced in a study of vaccination and CD4 T cells after COVID-19. The antigens for these receptors are not known. At the Johns Hopkins FTIC core, DNA taken from cultured CD4+ T cells was sequenced by way of the Oncomine TCR Beta short-read assay. TCRdb reprocessed the PCR reads with MiXCR, giving one entry per CDR3 protein. The table shows about 15,000 distinct CDR3 sequences, with 40% to 50% occurring only once. Time point denoted: late sampling 161 to 241 days after vaccination in three convalescent patients. Treatment in this sample: roughly ten-day PBMC culture with coronavirus spike peptide pools or control peptides (ViraFEST assay). The sequenced sample was CD4+ T cells from blood, cultured in vitro, obtained about 7 months after SARS-CoV-2 vaccination. Receptors originate from a human donor who had recovered from COVID-19.

V gene TRBV5-4 combines with J gene TRBJ1-1, with 7 bases identical to TRBD1. Looked up from germline, CDR1 is SGHNT and CDR2 is YYREEE (reference sequence). With 4 bases clipped from V and 3 bases from J, the junction kept 6 bases outside the gene matches. The CDR3 is made up of 14 amino acids. In DNA, the CDR3 is TGTGCCAGCAGCCTAAACAGGGGTGACACTGAAGCTTTCTTT. As protein: CASSLNRGDTEAFF.

The rearrangement links TRBV29-1 to TRBJ1-2, with no clear D. V was shortened by 4 bases and J by 7 bases, with 22 bases between the two germline ends. Germline CDR1 reads SQVTM; CDR2 reads ANQGSEA. This CDR3 has 15 residues. CDR3 protein: CSVGSASGGGGGYTF. The CDR3, as DNA: TGCAGCGTTGGGTCGGCCAGTGGAGGTGGTGGTGGCTACACCTTC.

The table lists this clonotype with a count of one. The rearrangement links TRBV7-2 to TRBJ2-3; D possibly uses TRBD1 or TRBD2 (6 bases each). The CDR3 runs to 16 residues. V dropped 1 base and J dropped 2 bases, with 13 bases sitting between them. Germline CDR1 and CDR2: SGHTA and FQGNSA. The CDR3: CASSLEGGAVTDTQYF. CDR3 DNA: TGTGCCAGCAGCTTAGAGGGGGGTGCGGTCACAGATACGCAGTATTTT.

The chain uses TRBV10-3 and TRBJ1-2; tentatively, D is TRBD1 (6 bases). This CDR3 region has 14 residues. V dropped 10 bases and J dropped 6 bases, with 21 bases sitting between them. Germline values: CDR1 ENHRY, CDR2 SYGVKD. CDR3 bases: TGTGCCACCATTTCGGCGAAACAGGGAAATGGCTACACCTTC. Protein: CATISAKQGNGYTF.

The chain employs TRBV7-9 and TRBJ1-1, with TRBD1 as a possible D gene (6 bases). The CDR3 runs 15 residues. CDR1 and CDR2 (germline): SEHNR, FQNEAQ (reference sequence). V gave up 2 bases and J gave up 1 base, with 11 bases separating them. CDR3 in amino acids: CASSLMGGANTEAFF. In nucleotides, the CDR3 is TGTGCCAGCAGCTTAATGGGGGGCGCGAACACTGAAGCTTTCTTT.